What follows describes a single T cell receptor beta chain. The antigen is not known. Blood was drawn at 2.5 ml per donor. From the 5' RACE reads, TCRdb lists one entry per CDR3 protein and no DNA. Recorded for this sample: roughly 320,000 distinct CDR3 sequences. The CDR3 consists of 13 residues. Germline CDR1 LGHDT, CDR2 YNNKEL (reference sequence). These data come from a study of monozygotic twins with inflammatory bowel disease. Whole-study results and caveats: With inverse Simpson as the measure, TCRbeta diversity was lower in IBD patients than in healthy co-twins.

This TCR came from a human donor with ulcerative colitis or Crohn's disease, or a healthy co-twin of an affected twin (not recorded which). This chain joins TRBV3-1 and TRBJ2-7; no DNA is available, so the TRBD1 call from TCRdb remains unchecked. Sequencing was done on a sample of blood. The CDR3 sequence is CASSQAGRYEQYF.